The clone carrying this TCR beta chain occurred many times. Antigen specificity is unknown. Through Arm-PCR of CDR3 regions and iRepertoire HTBI primers, TCR beta libraries were built. TCRdb re-called the multiplex PCR reads through MiXCR, storing one row per CDR3 protein. In the table there are roughly 320,000 distinct CDR3 sequences, roughly a sixth of which are singletons. The data stem from a study of regulatory T cells in long-lasting Graves disease. Broader study findings: Among persistent patients, a larger number of public clonotypes were shared (around 2,700) than among newly diagnosed patients (about 970).

Time point specified: newly diagnosed GD, antithyroid drugs for less than 3 months. The TCR library was made from RNA extracted from PBMCs. The same sample was also studied in work on T cells in Graves' hyperthyroidism and ophthalmopathy. That work adds: In patients aged 18 to 65, hyperthyroidism was newly diagnosed, with duration under 2 months. HTBI primers were employed in a first-round RT-PCR of the TCR CDR3.

The source material was peripheral blood mononuclear cells (PBMCs), sampled at new diagnosis, from a patient treated with antithyroid drugs. The receptor's source is a man between 35 and 55 years old with Graves disease.

The CDR3 DNA is TGTGCCAGCAGGACCCCGGTGACAGGGTGGAACACTGAAGCTTTCTTT. Its translation: CASRTPVTGWNTEAFF. This rearrangement joins TRBV11-2 to TRBJ1-1; TRBD1 aligns across 7 bases. J was trimmed by 1 base and V by 6 bases; bases with no gene match: 11. This CDR3 has 16 residues. The germline V gene encodes CDR1 SGHAT and CDR2 FQNNGV.